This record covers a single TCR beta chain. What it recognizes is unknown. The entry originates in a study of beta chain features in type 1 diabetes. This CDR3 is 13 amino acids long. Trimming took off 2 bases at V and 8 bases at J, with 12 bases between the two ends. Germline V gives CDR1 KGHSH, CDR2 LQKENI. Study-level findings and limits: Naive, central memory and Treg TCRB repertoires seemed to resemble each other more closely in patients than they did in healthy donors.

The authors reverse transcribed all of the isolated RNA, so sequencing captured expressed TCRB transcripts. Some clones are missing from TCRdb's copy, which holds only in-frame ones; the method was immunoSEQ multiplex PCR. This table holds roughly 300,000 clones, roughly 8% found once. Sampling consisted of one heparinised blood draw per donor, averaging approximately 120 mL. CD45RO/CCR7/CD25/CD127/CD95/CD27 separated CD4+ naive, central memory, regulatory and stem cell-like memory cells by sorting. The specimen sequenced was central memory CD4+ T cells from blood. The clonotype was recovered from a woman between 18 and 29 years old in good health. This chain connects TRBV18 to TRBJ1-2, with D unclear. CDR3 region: CASSPTGRVGYTF. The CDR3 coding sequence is TGTGCCAGCTCACCAACCGGACGCGTGGGCTACACCTTC.